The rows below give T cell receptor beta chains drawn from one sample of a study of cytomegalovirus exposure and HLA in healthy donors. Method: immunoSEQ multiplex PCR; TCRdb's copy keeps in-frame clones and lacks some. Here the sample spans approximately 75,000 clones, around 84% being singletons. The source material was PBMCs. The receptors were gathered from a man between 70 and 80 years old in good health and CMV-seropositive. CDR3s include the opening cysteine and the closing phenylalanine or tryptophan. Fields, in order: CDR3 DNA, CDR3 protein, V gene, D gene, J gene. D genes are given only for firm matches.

CDR3 DNA: TGCAGCGTTGCGGTGGGACTAGCAACAGATACGCAGTATTTT; CDR3 protein: CSVAVGLATDTQYF; V gene: TRBV29-1; D gene: TRBD2; J gene: TRBJ2-3
CDR3 DNA: TGTGCCAGCAGCACGGGAGGCAAGGCTGAGCAGTTCTTC; CDR3 protein: CASSTGGKAEQFF; V gene: TRBV9; D gene: TRBD2; J gene: TRBJ2-1
CDR3 DNA: TGCAGCGCCACAGGGGCCTCGAAGGGCACTGAAGCTTTCTTT; CDR3 protein: CSATGASKGTEAFF; V gene: TRBV29-1; D gene: TRBD1; J gene: TRBJ1-1
CDR3 DNA: TGCGCCAGCAGTCTACTCCCTCAAGAGACCCAGTACTTC; CDR3 protein: CASSLLPQETQYF; V gene: TRBV4-1; D gene: NA; J gene: TRBJ2-5
CDR3 DNA: TGTGCCAGCAGTGATCTGTCAGGGATGACCTACAATGAGCAGTTCTTC; CDR3 protein: CASSDLSGMTYNEQFF; V gene: TRBV6-4; D gene: NA; J gene: TRBJ2-1
CDR3 DNA: TGTGCCAGAAGCCACTCCCTAGCGGGGTCTTACAATGAGCAGTTCTTC; CDR3 protein: CARSHSLAGSYNEQFF; V gene: TRBV5-3; D gene: TRBD2; J gene: TRBJ2-1
CDR3 DNA: TGTGCCAGCAGCGTGAGCGGGGGAAGTAGCACCGGGGAGCTGTTTTTT; CDR3 protein: CASSVSGGSSTGELFF; V gene: TRBV9; D gene: TRBD2; J gene: TRBJ2-2
CDR3 DNA: TGTGCCATCAGTGCAGGGGTCTTGTACCAAGAGACCCAGTACTTC; CDR3 protein: CAISAGVLYQETQYF; V gene: TRBV10-3; D gene: NA; J gene: TRBJ2-5
CDR3 DNA: TGTGCCAGCAGCTTACTACAGGGTTGGCAAGCTTTCTTT; CDR3 protein: CASSLLQGWQAFF; V gene: TRBV7-9; D gene: NA; J gene: TRBJ1-1
CDR3 DNA: TGTGCCAGCAGTACGAGGGAGTATAAAGCTTTCTTT; CDR3 protein: CASSTREYKAFF; V gene: TRBV6-5; D gene: NA; J gene: TRBJ1-1
CDR3 DNA: TGTGCCACCGGGACAGGGGGCGTCAATGAGCAGTTCTTC; CDR3 protein: CATGTGGVNEQFF; V gene: TRBV15; D gene: TRBD1; J gene: TRBJ2-1
CDR3 DNA: TGCAGCGTTGAAGATCGGGGGGGACAGTTCACCTATGGCTACACCTTC; CDR3 protein: CSVEDRGGQFTYGYTF; V gene: TRBV29-1; D gene: TRBD1; J gene: TRBJ1-2